In its sample, the clone carrying this TCR beta chain was seen many times. Moderately to severely active ophthalmopathy under 3 months, CAS at least 3, NOSPECS at least 4. Orbital computed tomography, thyroid ultrasound, TRAb, serum thyroxine and clinical symptoms formed the basis of diagnosis. Isolation of PBMCs was performed using over 9.5 ml of fresh peripheral blood. The sample originates from a study of Graves' ophthalmopathy and Graves' hyperthyroidism. RNA transcripts yielded amplified TCR beta CDR3 regions. First-round RT-PCR employed HTBI primers, with a second-round multiplex PCR after it. TCRdb re-analysed the multiplex PCR reads in MiXCR, keeping a single row per CDR3 protein. Here the sample spans about 700,000 distinct CDR3 sequences, 40% being singletons. V lost 0 bases and J 7 bases, leaving 11 bases between the germline ends. Germline CDR1 SGDLS, CDR2 YYNGEE. The CDR3 loop spans 15 amino acids.

The receptor's source is an adult man with Graves' ophthalmopathy. The chain couples TRBV9 to TRBJ1-6; D call uncertain. Material for sequencing was peripheral blood. The CDR3 DNA is TGTGCCAGCAGCGTAGCGTGGCAGCACAATTCACCCCTCCACTTT. It is translated as CASSVAWQHNSPLHF. The variable domain in full, completed from reference TRBV9 and TRBJ1-6, reads DSGVTQTPKHLITATGQRVTLRCSPRSGDLSVYWYQQSLDQGLQFLIQYYNGEERAKGNILERFSAQQFPDLHSELNLSSLELGDSALYFCASSVAWQHNSPLHFGNGTRLTVT.